The T cell receptor beta chain described here comes from a study of OX40 agonist ivuxolimab in advanced cancers. About the full investigation: Ivuxolimab was an agonistic, fully human IgG2 monoclonal antibody directed against OX40 (CD134), a costimulatory receptor. Intravenous ivuxolimab was administered to patients every 2 weeks at six dose levels: 0.01, 0.1, 0.3, 1.5, 3 and 10 mg/kg. Of the roughly 54 patients in dose escalation, about 20 had hepatocellular carcinoma, roughly 15 had melanoma, 9 had renal cell carcinoma and 9 had head and neck cancer. The dose-escalation cohort was about 83% male with a mean age of approximately 60 years, ranging from roughly 23 to 90. Patients were allowed to have had prior anti-PD-1, anti-PD-L1 or anti-CTLA-4 therapy, and around two fifths of the dose-escalation patients had been treated with checkpoint inhibitors. Partial responses occurred in three dose-escalation patients, of whom one had hepatocellular carcinoma and two had cutaneous melanoma. Peripheral TCRbeta sequencing aimed to test whether ivuxolimab altered TCR sequence diversity and caused clonal T-cell expansion. The paper covers the monotherapy dose-escalation part of the phase I ivuxolimab trial, which included N of about 56 patients. What the work shows at the level of the full study, not this receptor alone: In the 0.1-3.0 mg/kg groups, partial responders were among the patients with the lowest normalized peripheral clonal expansion, particularly in CD8+ T cells. After ivuxolimab, expanded clones were on average more numerous among CD8+ T cells than among CD4+ T cells. Antigen specificity was not determined for the clonally expanded peripheral T cells. At doses of 0.1 to 3.0 mg/kg, clonal expansion of both CD4+ and CD8+ blood T cells was observed from baseline to week 6. Low levels of normalized T-cell clonal expansion were also seen in some patients who did not respond.

Genomic DNA was extracted from sorted cells for sequencing of the TCRbeta CDR3 region. The immunoSEQ Assay was used for sequencing of TCRbeta CDR3 regions. This is the immuneACCESS table as TCRdb keeps it, with only in-frame sequences that have V and J called. A part of the clones is gone; compared with another copy, unresolved V genes explain less than half, and the rest is unexplained. In all, the sample holds about 100,000 clones, and 90% of those were seen once. About 0.31% of the sample is held by the ten biggest clonotypes. With regard to this clone: It has no known antigen specificity. No much larger clone exists at a distance of one base, and base qualities are not known.

The trial excluded patients who had a history of autoimmune disease or were on systemic immunosuppression. Peripheral blood for TCR sequencing was drawn from every dose cohort at baseline, at cycle 4 day 1 and at cycle 7 day 1. Samples were obtained from an open-label, multicenter, first-in-human phase I dose-escalation trial of ivuxolimab. Adults with locally advanced or metastatic melanoma, renal cell carcinoma, hepatocellular carcinoma or head and neck squamous cell carcinoma were enrolled in the trial. Before TCR sequencing, CD4+ T cells and CD8+ T cells were sorted from peripheral blood as separate populations. The cysteine opens and the phenylalanine closes a CDR3 of 13 amino acids. The entry retains the CDR3 DNA only, 39 bases that are in frame from base 1. V is cut by 3 bases and J by 1 base, and the space between the germline ends is 5 bases. From a lookup of the germline V gene, CDR1 and CDR2 are KGHSH and LQKENI.

Here the sequenced sample was CD4+ or CD8+ T cells sorted from blood, taken in a trial of the OX40 agonist ivuxolimab. The TCR sequence derives from an adult with an advanced solid tumor such as melanoma, head and neck, liver or kidney cancer. The rearrangement combines TRBV18 with TRBJ2-3, with no confidently assigned D gene. The DNA is TGTGCCAGCTCACCGGGCGGCACAGATACGCAGTATTTT. It translates to CASSPGGTDTQYF. Joined to the reference TRBV18 and TRBJ2-3 proteins, this CDR3 gives the full variable domain: NAGVMQNPRHLVRRRGQEARLRCSPMKGHSHVYWYRQLPEEGLKFMVYLQKENIIDESGMPKERFSAEFPKEGPSILRIQQVVRGDSAAYFCASSPGGTDTQYFGPGTRLTVL.